Presented here are 4 T cell receptor beta chains from one specimen sequenced in a study of T cell changes during pregnancy in multiple sclerosis. Clones were sequenced by immunoSEQ multiplex PCR, and TCRdb holds only the in-frame ones, with some missing. The repertoire holds almost 20,000 clones, roughly 85% seen once, with 5.5% to 7.5% in the top ten. The sample in question was CD8+ T cells from peripheral blood mononuclear cells, obtained in the third trimester of pregnancy. The receptors were sampled from a female donor in good health, enrolled as a control in a pregnancy study.

This clone ranks as large. The V and J genes are TRBV19 and TRBJ1-2; tentatively, D is TRBD1 (5 bases). Germline V gene lookup returns CDR1 LNHDA and CDR2 SQIVND (reference sequence). The CDR3 consists of 16 residues. Trimming pared 3 bases from V and 6 bases from J, leaving 20 bases between. The CDR3 DNA sequence: TGTGCCAGTAGTATGGCGGGGGTACAGGTTGTGGATGGCTACACCTTC. Its protein product is CASSMAGVQVVDGYTF.

The V gene is TRBV10-3, the J gene TRBJ1-5, with 8 bases matching TRBD1. This CDR3 region has 13 residues. CDR1 ENHRY and CDR2 SYGVKD come from the germline V gene. The trim removed 6 bases at V and 5 bases at J, leaving 3 bases unmatched. For the CDR3, the DNA is TGTGCCATCAGCCCGACAGGGGATCAGCCCCAGCATTTT. It is translated as CAISPTGDQPQHF.

The J gene is TRBJ1-4, the V gene TRBV7-9, with TRBD1 matching over 8 bases. Trimming took 4 bases from V and 7 from J; bases not matched to a gene: 5. This CDR3 has 14 amino acids. CDR1 and CDR2 from the germline V gene are SEHNR and FQNEAQ (reference sequence). CDR3 amino acids: CASSSTGGSEKLFF. DNA for the CDR3: TGTGCCAGCAGCTCCACAGGGGGGAGTGAAAAACTGTTTTTT.

This clone occurred a few times. This chain links TRBV18 with TRBJ2-1, with 9 bases lining up with TRBD2. The V gene's germline CDR1 is KGHSH and CDR2 LQKENI. V gave up 4 bases and J gave up 8 bases; unmatched junction bases: 18. The CDR3 totals 18 residues. Here the CDR3 reads CASSQDLKRGAAMDEQFF. The CDR3 DNA sequence: TGTGCCAGCTCACAAGACCTTAAGCGGGGGGCAGCGATGGATGAGCAGTTCTTC.